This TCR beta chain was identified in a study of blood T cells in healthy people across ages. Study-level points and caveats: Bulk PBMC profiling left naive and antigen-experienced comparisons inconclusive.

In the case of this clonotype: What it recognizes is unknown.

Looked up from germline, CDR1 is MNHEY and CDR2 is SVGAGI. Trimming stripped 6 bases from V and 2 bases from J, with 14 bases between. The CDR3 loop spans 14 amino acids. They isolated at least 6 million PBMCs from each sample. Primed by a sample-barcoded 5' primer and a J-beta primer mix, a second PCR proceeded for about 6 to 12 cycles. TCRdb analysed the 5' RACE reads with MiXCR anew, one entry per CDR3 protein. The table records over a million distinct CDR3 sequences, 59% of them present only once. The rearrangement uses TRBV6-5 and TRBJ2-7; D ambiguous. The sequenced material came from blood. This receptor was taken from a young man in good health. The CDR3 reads CASSRSRFAYEQYF. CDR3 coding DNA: TGTGCCAGCAGCCGCAGTCGTTTCGCCTACGAGCAGTACTTC.